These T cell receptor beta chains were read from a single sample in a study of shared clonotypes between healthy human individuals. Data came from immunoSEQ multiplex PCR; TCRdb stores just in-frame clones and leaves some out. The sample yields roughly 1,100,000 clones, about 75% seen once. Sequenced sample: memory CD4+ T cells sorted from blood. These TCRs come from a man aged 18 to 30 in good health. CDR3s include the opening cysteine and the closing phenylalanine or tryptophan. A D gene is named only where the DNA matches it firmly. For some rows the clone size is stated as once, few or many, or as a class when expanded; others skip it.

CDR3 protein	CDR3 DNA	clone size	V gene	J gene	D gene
CASSIDEGAGELFF	TGTGCCAGTAGTATAGACGAGGGGGCAGGGGAGCTGTTTTTT	.	TRBV19	TRBJ2-2	TRBD1
CASRSDPQNTEAFF	TGCGCCAGCAGATCGGACCCCCAGAACACTGAAGCTTTCTTT	.	TRBV5-1	TRBJ1-1	.
CASRLVSGARGYTF	TGTGCCAGCAGGTTGGTGTCAGGGGCGCGCGGCTACACCTTC	.	TRBV5-6	TRBJ1-2	.
CASSLWGGTDTQYF	TGTGCCAGCAGTTTATGGGGCGGGACAGATACGCAGTATTTT	many	TRBV27	TRBJ2-3	.
CASSLVSLAGEFF	TGTGCCAGCAGCTTAGTAAGTCTAGCGGGAGAGTTCTTC	.	TRBV7-9	TRBJ2-1	TRBD2
CSLDWGTEAFF	TGCAGCCTTGATTGGGGCACTGAAGCTTTCTTT	.	TRBV20-1	TRBJ1-1	.
CASSPPMVGNEQYF	TGTGCCAGCTCACCACCAATGGTGGGCAACGAGCAGTACTTC	.	TRBV18	TRBJ2-7	.
CASSAHLMGSGNTIYF	TGTGCCAGCAGCGCCCACTTGATGGGCTCTGGAAACACCATATATTTT	.	TRBV9	TRBJ1-3	.
CASSLEGPGANVLTF	TGCGCCAGCAGTCTTGAGGGACCTGGGGCCAACGTCCTGACTTTC	.	TRBV23-1	TRBJ2-6	.
CASSLYGVPGAFF	TGTGCCAGCAGCTTGTACGGAGTCCCTGGAGCTTTCTTT	.	TRBV5-4	TRBJ1-1	.
CASSSLSNQPQHF	TGTGCCAGCAGTTCCCTTAGCAATCAGCCCCAGCATTTT	few	TRBV2	TRBJ1-5	.
CASSLGHNNEKLFF	TGTGCCAGCAGCTTGGGGCACAATAATGAAAAACTGTTTTTT	few	TRBV5-8	TRBJ1-4	.
CSVEVQGARRTEAFF	TGCAGCGTTGAAGTCCAGGGGGCGCGTCGGACTGAAGCTTTCTTT	.	TRBV29-1	TRBJ1-1	TRBD1
CAIRETSGSVNEQFF	TGTGCCATCAGAGAGACTAGCGGGAGTGTCAATGAGCAGTTCTTC	once	TRBV10-3	TRBJ2-1	TRBD2
CASSCLGYTF	TGTGCCAGCAGCTGTCTTGGCTACACCTTC	few	TRBV13	TRBJ1-2	.
CASSYDRVRGEKLFF	TGTGCCAGCAGTTATGACAGGGTGAGGGGTGAAAAACTGTTTTTT	.	TRBV6-6	TRBJ1-4	TRBD1
CASSLEVAGVHEQYF	TGTGCCAGCAGCTTAGAGGTCGCAGGGGTCCACGAGCAGTACTTC	.	TRBV11-2	TRBJ2-7	.
CASSLRASYEQYF	TGTGCCAGCAGCTTGAGGGCATCCTACGAGCAGTACTTC	.	TRBV7-9	TRBJ2-7	.
CASSQEAPQGGGGELFF	TGCGCCAGCAGCCAAGAAGCCCCGCAGGGCGGGGGCGGGGAGCTGTTTTTT	.	TRBV4-3	TRBJ2-2	TRBD2